This note documents a single T cell receptor (beta chain) sequence. Here immunoSEQ multiplex PCR was the method, and the copy in TCRdb shows in-frame clones only, minus some. Here the sample spans 33,000 or so clones, 90% being singletons. This sample stems from a study of blood T cell repertoires in COVID-19. Germline V gene sequence: CDR1 LNHDA, CDR2 SQIVND (reference sequence). The CDR3 totals 13 residues. V was pared by 5 bases and J by 4 bases, with 10 bases between. The rearrangement links TRBV19 to TRBJ2-3; the D gene is possibly TRBD1 (6 bases). The specimen was peripheral blood. The clonotype was recovered from a man between 65 and 85 years old with active or convalescent COVID-19. The CDR3 reads CASSSQGSDTQYF. The CDR3 DNA is TGTGCCAGTAGTTCGCAGGGGTCAGATACGCAGTATTTT.